The rows below give T cell receptor beta chains drawn from one sample of a study of CD8 T cells in ankylosing spondylitis. TCRdb reprocessed the 5' RACE reads with MiXCR, giving one entry per CDR3 protein. Of around 150,000 distinct CDR3 sequences in the sample, under 45% were seen once. The specimen sequenced was synovial fluid, either unsorted or a sorted T cell fraction (not recorded which). Receptors originate from a male donor with ankylosing spondylitis. Both conserved end residues are part of each CDR3. D genes are given only for firm matches. Size is stated for part of the rows, as once, few or many counts, or as a class when the clone is expanded.

d_gene,v_gene,j_gene,abundance,CDR3nt,CDR3aa
-,TRBV7-6,TRBJ1-1,few,TGTGCCAGCAGCCCCCTTGGGGACACTGAAGCTTTCTTT,CASSPLGDTEAFF
TRBD1,TRBV6-4,TRBJ2-1,few,TGTGCCAGCAGTGACGGGACAGGGCGGGGTGAGCAGTTCTTC,CASSDGTGRGEQFF
-,TRBV21-1,TRBJ2-7,-,TGTGCCAGCAGAATGGGAGTTAGCGAGCAGTACTTC,CASRMGVSEQYF
-,TRBV20-1,TRBJ1-5,-,TGCAGTGCTTCCCAGGGTTGGCAGCCCCAGCATTTT,CSASQGWQPQHF
-,TRBV4-1,TRBJ1-1,few,TGCGCCAGCAGGGGGGGTCACGTAGAAGCTTTCTTT,CASRGGHVEAFF
TRBD1,TRBV20-1,TRBJ1-5,-,TGCAGTGCTAGCGGACAGGGAGATAGTCAGCCCCAGCATTTT,CSASGQGDSQPQHF
-,TRBV6-1,TRBJ1-2,few,TGTGCCAGCGCGCAAGCGGGGGACTATGGCTACACCTTC,CASAQAGDYGYTF
TRBD1,TRBV5-1,TRBJ1-2,-,TGCGCCAGCAGCCCGGGACAGGTTAACTATGGCTACACCTTC,CASSPGQVNYGYTF
TRBD2,TRBV20-1,TRBJ2-1,many,TGCAGTGCCCCCCCCGCGGGGGACCACAATGAGCAGTTCTTC,CSAPPAGDHNEQFF
-,TRBV13,TRBJ2-3,-,TGTGCCAGCAGCTCCCGAAGGGCTAGCACAGATACGCAGTATTTT,CASSSRRASTDTQYF
-,TRBV13,TRBJ2-1,-,TGTGCCAGCAGGGACAGCTACAATGAGCAGTTCTTC,CASRDSYNEQFF
-,TRBV29-1,TRBJ2-1,few,TGCAGCGTTTTATCAGGGTTCTACAATGAGCAGTTCTTC,CSVLSGFYNEQFF
-,TRBV18,TRBJ2-7,-,TGTGCCAGCTCACCCCGGGTAGCGGCCTACGAGCAGTACTTC,CASSPRVAAYEQYF
TRBD2,TRBV3-1,TRBJ2-3,-,TGTGCCAGCAGCCAATTGCGGGGGAGCACAGATACGCAGTATTTT,CASSQLRGSTDTQYF
-,TRBV5-1,TRBJ2-2,few,TGCGCCAGCAGCCCGGACTTGCCCTGGGGCACCGGGGAGCTGTTTTTT,CASSPDLPWGTGELFF
TRBD1,TRBV4-3,TRBJ2-7,many,TGCGCCAGCAGCCAAGGGACAGGGCGCTACGAGCAGTACTTC,CASSQGTGRYEQYF
-,TRBV12-3/TRBV12-4,TRBJ2-7,-,TGTGCCAGCAGCCTTACCAGGAACGAGCAGTACTTC,CASSLTRNEQYF
-,TRBV4-2,TRBJ2-3,-,TGTGCCAGCAGCCAAGATCTACAAGGGGACCTAGATACGCAGTATTTT,CASSQDLQGDLDTQYF
TRBD2,TRBV28,TRBJ2-7,-,TGTGCCAGCAGAGCGCGACGCGGGGGACCTTTAGGGCAGTACTTC,CASRARRGGPLGQYF
-,TRBV12-3/TRBV12-4,TRBJ2-4,-,TGTGCCAGCAGCCCCCGTCGGGGCGGAGCCAAAAACATTCAGTACTTC,CASSPRRGGAKNIQYF
TRBD2,TRBV27,TRBJ2-2,few,TGTGCCAGCACGTCCGGGGACTATACGAACACCGGGGAGCTGTTTTTT,CASTSGDYTNTGELFF
TRBD1,TRBV28,TRBJ2-7,once,TGTGCCAGCAGTTTCGCGGACAGGGTTTGGTCCTACGAGCAGTACTTC,CASSFADRVWSYEQYF
-,TRBV7-9,TRBJ1-4,few,TGTGCCAGCAGCTTACAGGGGTTGGATGAAAAACTGTTTTTT,CASSLQGLDEKLFF
-,TRBV12-3/TRBV12-4,TRBJ2-3,-,TGTGCCAGCAGTTCCAGACCGGGCACAGATACGCAGTATTTT,CASSSRPGTDTQYF
-,TRBV11-2,TRBJ2-3,-,TGTGCCAGCAGCTTTAGACTGAGCACAGATACGCAGTATTTT,CASSFRLSTDTQYF
-,TRBV14,TRBJ2-7,-,TGTGCCAGCAGCCAAGGGCGCAGGGGTCCCTACGAGCAGTACTTC,CASSQGRRGPYEQYF
-,TRBV15,TRBJ2-7,few,TGTGCCACCAGAGATGGCGAGCAGTACTTC,CATRDGEQYF
-,TRBV15,TRBJ2-6,few,TGTGCCACCAGCACCTCTCCGCGACTAGTTCCCAACGTCCTGACTTTC,CATSTSPRLVPNVLTF
TRBD2,TRBV11-1,TRBJ2-1,few,TGTGCCAGCAGCCCCCTTGGACTAGCGGGAGGCAAGAGCTCCTACAATGAGCAGTTCTTC,CASSPLGLAGGKSSYNEQFF
-,TRBV4-1,TRBJ1-2,-,TGCGCCAGCAGCCCTACACCCCCGGGGGGACCCTATGGCTACACCTTC,CASSPTPPGGPYGYTF
-,TRBV15,TRBJ1-2,-,TGTGCCACCAGCTCCGGGAGACAGACCTATATCGATGGCTACACCTTC,CATSSGRQTYIDGYTF
-,TRBV6-2/TRBV6-3,TRBJ2-1,once,TGTGCCAGCGCCTTCGCCTCCTACAGCGAGCAGTTCTTC,CASAFASYSEQFF
-,TRBV4-3,TRBJ2-3,medium-sized,TGCGCCAGCAGCCAAGGGACAGCTATTCGCACAGATACGCAGTATTTT,CASSQGTAIRTDTQYF
-,TRBV10-3,TRBJ2-3,-,TGTGCCATCAGTGAGGGCCAGGGTTTTAGGACAGATACGCAGTATTTT,CAISEGQGFRTDTQYF
-,TRBV27,TRBJ1-1,once,TGTGCCAGCAGCGGGGCGGCGAACACTGAAGCTTTCTTT,CASSGAANTEAFF
TRBD1,TRBV7-9,TRBJ1-1,-,TGTGCCAGCAGAAATCGGACAGGGGGAGGGAACACTGAAGCTTTCTTT,CASRNRTGGGNTEAFF
-,TRBV21-1,TRBJ2-3,-,TGTGCCAGCAGCAAACGGCCAGATACGCAGTATTTT,CASSKRPDTQYF
-,TRBV4-3,TRBJ2-7,-,TGCGCCAGCAGCCAAGATCTGGGGAACCCCTCCTACGAGCAGTACTTC,CASSQDLGNPSYEQYF
-,TRBV5-1,TRBJ2-1,-,TGCGCCAGCAGCTTGGGCCAGACAGCTTACTCCTACAATGAGCAGTTCTTC,CASSLGQTAYSYNEQFF
-,TRBV28,TRBJ1-1,-,TGTGCCAGCAGTTTAGAAGAGCGAGACACTGAAGCTTTCTTT,CASSLEERDTEAFF
TRBD1,TRBV12-3/TRBV12-4,TRBJ2-3,few,TGTGCCAGCAGTCCTGAGGGACAGAACACAGATACGCAGTATTTT,CASSPEGQNTDTQYF
TRBD2,TRBV12-3/TRBV12-4,TRBJ2-5,-,TGTGCCAGCAGTTTTGGCGGGGGGAATCTGGAGACCCAGTACTTC,CASSFGGGNLETQYF
-,TRBV6-1,TRBJ2-2,many,TGTGCCAGCAGTGATTTTAGCTCGAACACCGGGGAGCTGTTTTTT,CASSDFSSNTGELFF
-,TRBV12-3/TRBV12-4,TRBJ2-2,few,TGTGCCAGCAGTTCGGTCAGCGGGGAGCTGTTTTTT,CASSSVSGELFF
TRBD1,TRBV5-1,TRBJ2-1,-,TGCGCCAGCGGCAGCCCCAGCCCCAGGGGGCCGTACTACAATGAGCAGTTCTTC,CASGSPSPRGPYYNEQFF
TRBD1,TRBV7-9,TRBJ2-7,-,TGTGCCAGCAGCCACGATGTGACAGGGAACGAGCAGTACTTC,CASSHDVTGNEQYF
TRBD2,TRBV12-3/TRBV12-4,TRBJ2-1,few,TGTGCCAGCAGTATACCGGGGGGGCGGAGCTACAATGAGCAGTTCTTC,CASSIPGGRSYNEQFF
TRBD1,TRBV20-1,TRBJ1-5,many,TGCAGTGCTAGGCCGGGACAGGGAAACAATCAGCCCCAGCATTTT,CSARPGQGNNQPQHF
-,TRBV14,TRBJ2-5,-,TGTGCCAGCAGCCCGGGGGTAGGCCGGTTATGGGGAGAGACCCAGTACTTC,CASSPGVGRLWGETQYF
TRBD2,TRBV28,TRBJ2-1,-,TGTGCCAGCAGTACCAGCGGGGGCCACAATGAGCAGTTCTTC,CASSTSGGHNEQFF
TRBD1,TRBV28,TRBJ1-6,-,TGTGCCAGCAGTTTTCCGGGACAGGGGGTTTCACCCCTCCACTTT,CASSFPGQGVSPLHF
-,TRBV7-9,TRBJ1-1,-,TGTGCCAGCAGCTTGAGGGCCCGTCGTACTGAAGCTTTCTTT,CASSLRARRTEAFF
-,TRBV24-1,TRBJ2-3,-,TGTGCCACCAGTGACTGGGATGCTCGGACTAGCACAGATACGCAGTATTTT,CATSDWDARTSTDTQYF
-,TRBV12-3/TRBV12-4,TRBJ1-2,many,TGTGCCGTCTCTACGGGGGCGTCGGGTGGCTACACCTTC,CAVSTGASGGYTF